The 23 T cell receptor beta chains reported below all come from one sample, sequenced in a study of blood T cell repertoires in COVID-19. This table comes from immunoSEQ multiplex PCR, and its TCRdb copy is limited to in-frame clones, with some not included. The sample includes around 95,000 clones, about 77% of them seen just once. Sequencing was carried out using peripheral blood. These receptor sequences come from a woman in her 70s with acute or convalescent COVID-19.

The V gene is TRBV28, the J gene TRBJ1-2, with D tentatively TRBD1 (5 bases). The germline gives CDR1 MDHEN, CDR2 SYDVKM. This CDR3 contains 18 residues. Trimming cost V 5 bases and J 0 bases, with 22 bases left between them. CDR3 sequence: CASSPPGTYLLANYGYTF. For the CDR3, the DNA is TGTGCCAGCAGTCCCCCCGGGACTTACTTGTTAGCTAACTATGGCTACACCTTC.

The chain recombines TRBV10-1 with TRBJ2-7, with TRBD1 as a possible D gene (6 bases). The germline V gene has CDR1 WNHNN and CDR2 SYGVQD (reference sequence). The V end was cut by 3 bases, the J end by 0 bases, with 15 bases between. CDR3 length: 16 residues. The CDR3 nucleotides are TGCGCCAGCAGTGAAGGGACACCATCGAACTCCTACGAGCAGTACTTC. It specifies CASSEGTPSNSYEQYF.

The V and J genes are TRBV5-1 and TRBJ2-5; no definite D call. V lost 0 bases to trimming and J lost 2 bases, with 8 bases between them. Germline assignment: CDR1 SGHRS and CDR2 YFSETQ. The CDR3 is made up of 14 amino acids. CDR3 DNA: TGCGCCAGCAGCTTGGGGCCAGTTCAAGAGACCCAGTACTTC. Its protein product is CASSLGPVQETQYF.

V is TRBV5-4 and J is TRBJ2-1, with a possible D match to TRBD2 (5 bases). The CDR3 covers 13 residues. Germline V gene data show CDR1 as SGHNT and CDR2 as YYREEE (reference sequence). Trimming took 1 base from V and 8 from J, leaving 10 bases between them. The CDR3 nucleotides read TGTGCCAGCAGCTTGTTAGCGACTGATGAGCAGTTCTTC. It is translated as CASSLLATDEQFF. The complete variable domain, with remaining parts taken from reference TRBV5-4 and TRBJ2-1, reads ETGVTQSPTHLIKTRGQQVTLRCSSQSGHNTVSWYQQALGQGPQFIFQYYREEENGRGNFPPRFSGLQFPNYSSELNVNALELDDSALYLCASSLLATDEQFFGPGTRLTVL.

The chain is built from TRBV9 and TRBJ1-4; D might be TRBD1 (6 bases). There are 17 residues in the CDR3. Germline values: CDR1 SGDLS, CDR2 YYNGEE. V lost 3 bases and J 0 bases, leaving 15 bases between the germline ends. The DNA for the CDR3 is TGTGCCAGCAGCGGGGGAGCGGACAGTTCAACTAATGAAAAACTGTTTTTT. As protein: CASSGGADSSTNEKLFF.

This chain links TRBV19 with TRBJ1-5; D gene unclear. Trimming took 4 bases from V and 1 from J, leaving 11 bases between them. The CDR3 spans 15 residues. Germline loops: CDR1 LNHDA, CDR2 SQIVND (reference sequence). Here the CDR3 DNA reads TGTGCCAGTAGTACCCTGGCCTCGAGCAATCAGCCCCAGCATTTT. Residues: CASSTLASSNQPQHF.

The genes are TRBV18 and TRBJ1-5; possibly TRBD1 for D (5 bases). The CDR3 consists of 14 residues. The germline gives CDR1 KGHSH, CDR2 LQKENI. Trimming cost V 3 bases and J 6 bases, with 12 bases left between them. The CDR3 coding sequence is TGTGCCAGCTCACCGCAGGGTTCGGGTCAGCCCCAGCATTTT. Protein product: CASSPQGSGQPQHF.

The chain recombines TRBV18 with TRBJ2-3; D perhaps matches TRBD1 (5 bases). The germline V gene encodes CDR1 KGHSH and CDR2 LQKENI. Trimming took 4 bases from V and 0 from J, leaving 8 bases between them. There are 14 residues in the CDR3. Here the CDR3 reads CASSLAGSTDTQYF. In DNA, the CDR3 is TGTGCCAGCTCACTGGCAGGGAGCACAGATACGCAGTATTTT. Full variable domain (remainder filled in from reference TRBV18 and TRBJ2-3): NAGVMQNPRHLVRRRGQEARLRCSPMKGHSHVYWYRQLPEEGLKFMVYLQKENIIDESGMPKERFSAEFPKEGPSILRIQQVVRGDSAAYFCASSLAGSTDTQYFGPGTRLTVL.

This chain connects TRBV2 to TRBJ1-2; tentative D call: TRBD1 (6 bases). The CDR3 sequence is 14 residues long. Trimming stripped 7 bases from V and 4 bases from J, with 16 bases between. Looked up from germline, CDR1 is SNHLY and CDR2 is FYNNEI. The CDR3 protein is CASTKQGISYGYTF. CDR3 nucleotide sequence: TGTGCCAGCACCAAACAGGGTATTAGCTATGGCTACACCTTC.

The V gene is TRBV10-3, the J gene TRBJ1-1, with D possibly TRBD1 on 5 matching bases. CDR1 ENHRY and CDR2 SYGVKD come from the germline V gene. The CDR3 extends over 14 amino acids. V was trimmed by 7 bases and J by 3 bases, leaving 15 bases between them. The DNA for the CDR3 is TGTGCCATCACCAATTTCCAGGGCGACACTGAAGCTTTCTTT. Translated: CAITNFQGDTEAFF.

The rearrangement links TRBV6-5 to TRBJ1-1; TRBD1 matches 10 bases. The V gene's germline CDR1 is MNHEY and CDR2 SVGAGI. CDR3 length equals 15 residues. The V gene end was trimmed by 1 base and the J gene end by 3 bases; junction bases not matched to a gene: 2. CDR3 protein: CASSYFGTGDTEAFF. The CDR3 nucleotides are TGTGCCAGCAGTTACTTTGGGACAGGGGACACTGAAGCTTTCTTT.

In DNA form, the CDR3 reads TGTGCCAGCAGCTTGGAAATAAGCGGAGGACAGACCCAGTACTTC. Protein sequence: CASSLEISGGQTQYF. The chain combines TRBV5-6 with TRBJ2-5; possibly TRBD2 for D (5 bases). With 0 bases removed from V and 6 bases from J, the gap between germline ends came to 15 bases. This CDR3 region has 15 residues. Germline CDR1 reads SGHDT; CDR2 reads YYEEEE. The variable domain in full, completed from reference TRBV5-6 and TRBJ2-5, reads DAGVTQSPTHLIKTRGQQVTLRCSPKSGHDTVSWYQQALGQGPQFIFQYYEEEERQRGNFPDRFSGHQFPNYSSELNVNALLLGDSALYLCASSLEISGGQTQYFGPGTRLLVL.

J is TRBJ2-3 and V is TRBV30; tentative D call: TRBD1 (5 bases). V shed 2 bases and J shed 2 bases, with 11 bases lying between them. Germline V gene lookup returns CDR1 GTSNPN and CDR2 SVGIG (reference sequence). The CDR3 spans 14 residues. CDR3: CAWSRQGNTDTQYF. As DNA, the CDR3 is TGTGCCTGGAGTCGTCAGGGAAACACAGATACGCAGTATTTT. The entire variable domain, with the rest obtained from reference TRBV30 and TRBJ2-3, is as follows: SQTIHQWPATLVQPVGSPLSLECTVEGTSNPNLYWYRQAAGRGLQLLFYSVGIGQISSEVPQNLSASRPQDRQFILSSKKLLLSDSGFYLCAWSRQGNTDTQYFGPGTRLTVL.

The gene calls are TRBV19 and TRBJ2-1, with TRBD2 matching over 10 bases. Germline CDR1 LNHDA, CDR2 SQIVND (reference sequence). CDR3 length: 14 residues. After removal of 6 bases from V and 8 bases from J, the junction contained 7 bases not matched to a gene. CDR3 loop: CASRSSGGRDEQFF. DNA for the CDR3: TGTGCCAGTAGAAGTAGCGGGGGGAGGGATGAGCAGTTCTTC. The full variable domain, its missing parts supplied by reference TRBV19 and TRBJ2-1, is DGGITQSPKYLFRKEGQNVTLSCEQNLNHDAMYWYRQDPGQGLRLIYYSQIVNDFQKGDIAEGYSVSREKKESFPLTVTSAQKNPTAFYLCASRSSGGRDEQFFGPGTRLTVL.

This chain joins TRBV19 and TRBJ2-3; no definite D call. Germline assignment: CDR1 LNHDA and CDR2 SQIVND (reference sequence). The CDR3 is 14 residues long. V lost 4 bases to trimming and J lost 1 base, with 9 bases between them. The CDR3 coding sequence is TGTGCCAGTAGTACCTCTCTCGGCACAGATACGCAGTATTTT. Its protein is CASSTSLGTDTQYF.

This chain joins TRBV10-3 and TRBJ1-1; 7 bases fit TRBD1. V trimming: 7 bases; J trimming: 5 bases; junction bases outside the gene matches: 4. This CDR3 comprises 12 residues. In germline, CDR1 is ENHRY, CDR2 SYGVKD. Written as DNA, the CDR3 is TGTGCCATCAATGCAGGGGGAACTGAAGCTTTCTTT. It yields the protein CAINAGGTEAFF.

The chain is built from TRBV19 and TRBJ2-1; 13 bases agree with TRBD2. The length of the CDR3 is 17 residues. Germline assignment: CDR1 LNHDA and CDR2 SQIVND (reference sequence). The V gene end was trimmed by 5 bases and the J gene end by 4 bases; junction bases not matched to a gene: 8. The CDR3 bases are TGTGCCAGTAGTCGCGGACTAGCGGGGGACCCTTACAATGAGCAGTTCTTC. This encodes CASSRGLAGDPYNEQFF.

The V call is TRBV5-6, the J call TRBJ1-2; D call uncertain. The CDR3 sequence is 14 residues long. V was pared by 0 bases and J by 4 bases, with 10 bases between. Germline assignment: CDR1 SGHDT and CDR2 YYEEEE. Here the CDR3 reads CASSLGQIFYGYTF. CDR3 DNA sequence: TGTGCCAGCAGCTTGGGGCAGATATTCTATGGCTACACCTTC.

A remark on this clone: One junction end does not reproduce the germline sequence, and a read error may be involved. The CDR3 spells CASSVDRDRTYEQYF. CDR3 in DNA: TGTGCCAGCAGCGTAGACCGGGACAGAACCTACGAGCAGTACTTC. The J gene is TRBJ2-7, the V gene TRBV11-2, with 7 bases aligning to TRBD1. This CDR3 has 15 amino acids. Germline V gene data show CDR1 as SGHAT and CDR2 as FQNNGV.

The V call is TRBV28, the J call TRBJ1-3; D ambiguous. The CDR3 totals 14 residues. Per the germline V gene, CDR1 is MDHEN and CDR2 is SYDVKM. Trimming took off 1 base at V and 5 bases at J, with 9 bases between the two ends. This chain's CDR3 is CASSLLMARNTIYF. In DNA form, the CDR3 reads TGTGCCAGCAGTTTATTAATGGCAAGAAACACCATATATTTT.

This clone was observed a handful of times. CDR3 sequence: CASSNRQTLSGNTIYF. CDR3 nucleotide sequence: TGTGCCAGTAGTAATAGACAGACACTCTCTGGAAACACCATATATTTT. The V gene is TRBV19, the J gene TRBJ1-3, with D maybe TRBD1 (5 bases). Trimming took 4 bases from V and 0 from J, leaving 13 bases between them. In germline, CDR1 is LNHDA, CDR2 SQIVND (reference sequence). The CDR3 runs to 16 residues.

The V call is TRBV12-3 or TRBV12-4, the J call TRBJ1-1, with D unclear. This CDR3 spans 13 amino acids. The ends were cut back, 4 bases at V and 3 bases at J, with 9 bases in the middle. The chain's CDR3 is CASSYRADTEAFF. The CDR3 DNA reads as TGTGCCAGCAGTTACCGTGCAGACACTGAAGCTTTCTTT.

This sequence joins TRBV7-9 and TRBJ1-1; 7 nucleotides match TRBD1. V lost 5 bases to trimming and J lost 0 bases; unmatched junction nucleotides: 18. Germline V lookup: CDR1 SEHNR, CDR2 FQNEAQ (reference sequence). The CDR3 loop spans 19 amino acids. The CDR3 loop is CASSLNRMNGQAMNTEAFF. In nucleotides, the CDR3 is TGTGCCAGCAGCCTTAATAGGATGAACGGACAGGCTATGAACACTGAAGCTTTCTTT.